Shown below are 7 T cell receptor beta chains from a single sample sequenced in a study of blood T cell repertoires in COVID-19. Generated by immunoSEQ multiplex PCR, the TCRdb table keeps only in-frame clones and is missing some. The repertoire holds 100,000 or so clones, with almost 85% as singletons. The sequencing input was peripheral blood. The receptors shown here come from a man in his fifties or sixties with active or convalescent COVID-19.

As to this clone: The same CDR3 can be traced to other DNA sequences in this sample. The V gene is TRBV12-3 or TRBV12-4, the J gene TRBJ2-7; weak D call: TRBD2 (5 bases). The V end was cut by 4 bases, the J end by 4 bases, with 5 bases between. This CDR3 has 11 residues. In nucleotides, the CDR3 is TGTGCCAGCAGTTCGGGGTACGAGCAGTACTTC. Amino acids: CASSSGYEQYF.

The chain couples TRBV5-1 to TRBJ2-3, with D unresolved. Germline CDR1 reads SGHRS; CDR2 reads YFSETQ. V dropped 4 bases and J dropped 0 bases, with 15 bases sitting between them. The CDR3 is made up of 16 amino acids. The DNA of the CDR3 is TGCGCCAGCAGCGGCGGATCGGGTCCTAGCACAGATACGCAGTATTTT. Its protein is CASSGGSGPSTDTQYF.

This clone was observed at least ten times. CDR3 region: CASSQGPRSYEQYF. CDR3 nucleotide sequence: TGTGCCAGCAGCCAAGGACCTAGGTCCTACGAGCAGTACTTC. The chain joins TRBV3-1 (or the pseudogene TRBV3-2) to TRBJ2-7, with unresolved D. The CDR3 covers 14 residues. V lost 1 base and J 1 base, leaving 8 bases between the germline ends. CDR1 is LGHDT, CDR2 YNNKEL, per germline (reference sequence).

The V gene is TRBV29-1, the J gene TRBJ2-3, with a possible D match to TRBD1 (5 bases). This CDR3 is 12 amino acids long. V was trimmed by 6 bases and J by 2 bases, leaving 9 bases between them. Germline CDR1 and CDR2: SQVTM and ANQGSEA. The CDR3 DNA follows: TGCAGCGTGGACACCTCCACAGATACGCAGTATTTT. It specifies CSVDTSTDTQYF.

This chain joins TRBV10-3 and TRBJ1-3, with 7 bases matching TRBD1. The CDR3 runs to 16 residues. Germline CDR1 is ENHRY and CDR2 is SYGVKD. V was pared by 6 bases and J by 0 bases, with 8 bases of the junction left unmatched. For the CDR3, the DNA is TGTGCCATCAGAAGACAGGGAAGTTACTCTGGAAACACCATATATTTT. Translation gives CAIRRQGSYSGNTIYF.

V gene TRBV24-1 combines with J gene TRBJ1-2; D may be TRBD1 (6 bases). Germline CDR1 KGHDR, CDR2 SFDVKD. V lost 12 bases to trimming and J lost 4 bases, with 20 bases between them. This CDR3 has 14 residues. The CDR3 protein is CAVDGGHQGYGYTF. CDR3 sequence (DNA): TGTGCCGTCGATGGGGGACACCAAGGCTATGGCTACACCTTC.

The rearrangement uses TRBV19 and TRBJ1-4, with a weak D call TRBD1 (5 bases). The CDR3 has 14 residues. Germline-derived CDR1 and CDR2 are LNHDA and SQIVND (reference sequence). The ends were cut back, 5 bases at V and 1 base at J, with 8 bases in the middle. CDR3 coding DNA: TGTGCCAGTAGTTCGCAGGGAACTAATGAAAAACTGTTTTTT. Translated: CASSSQGTNEKLFF. Full variable domain (remainder filled in from reference TRBV19 and TRBJ1-4): DGGITQSPKYLFRKEGQNVTLSCEQNLNHDAMYWYRQDPGQGLRLIYYSQIVNDFQKGDIAEGYSVSREKKESFPLTVTSAQKNPTAFYLCASSSQGTNEKLFFGSGTQLSVL.